One and the same sample provided the 30 T cell receptor beta chains below, sequenced in a study of OX40 agonist ivuxolimab in advanced cancers. Measured with immunoSEQ multiplex PCR; TCRdb has only the in-frame clones, and not every one. The sample contains 65,000 to 95,000 clones, around 94% of which appear only once. This specimen was CD4+ or CD8+ T cells sorted from blood, taken in a trial of the OX40 agonist ivuxolimab. These receptors were collected from an adult with an advanced solid tumor such as melanoma, head and neck, liver or kidney cancer.

V usage is TRBV30 and J usage is TRBJ2-2; the D gene is possibly TRBD2 (5 bases). From germline, CDR1 is GTSNPN and CDR2 SVGIG (reference sequence). The CDR3 length is 11 residues. V gave up 7 bases and J gave up 4 bases, with 7 bases separating them. Written as DNA, the CDR3 is TGTGCCTCAAGCGGCACCGGGGAGCTGTTTTTT. Amino acids: CASSGTGELFF. The full variable domain, in which reference TRBV30 and TRBJ2-2 provide the parts outside the CDR3, is SQTIHQWPATLVQPVGSPLSLECTVEGTSNPNLYWYRQAAGRGLQLLFYSVGIGQISSEVPQNLSASRPQDRQFILSSKKLLLSDSGFYLCASSGTGELFFGEGSRLTVL.

CDR3 coding DNA: TGTGCCAGCAGCTCTCACCCGGCCGGGGGGCCCTCCTACGAGCAGTACTTC. It codes for CASSSHPAGGPSYEQYF. This chain uses TRBV7-9 with TRBJ2-7, with TRBD2 as a possible D gene (7 bases). In germline, CDR1 is SEHNR, CDR2 FQNEAQ (reference sequence). The CDR3 length is 17 residues. The V end lost 4 bases, the J end lost 0 bases, and 19 bases lay between the germline ends.

The table lists this clone with a count of one. The chain is built from TRBV29-1 and TRBJ2-2, with a possible D match to TRBD1 (6 bases). V shed 3 bases and J shed 4 bases, with 9 bases lying between them. Germline assignment: CDR1 SQVTM and CDR2 ANQGSEA. This CDR3 contains 13 residues. The CDR3 DNA reads as TGCAGCGTTGAGGGACACGCCACCGGGGAGCTGTTTTTT. Translating gives CSVEGHATGELFF.

The chain has TRBV27 and TRBJ2-1; TRBD1 matches at 7 bases. The V and J ends lost 1 base and 2 bases, in that order; junction bases with no gene match: 5. Looked up from germline, CDR1 is MNHEY and CDR2 is SMNVEV (reference sequence). This CDR3 comprises 16 residues. CDR3 loop: CASSLYGDSPYNEQFF. Written as DNA, the CDR3 is TGTGCCAGCAGTTTATATGGGGACAGTCCCTACAATGAGCAGTTCTTC.

This clone appeared a single time. V gene TRBV6-5 combines with J gene TRBJ1-2; possibly TRBD1 for D (5 bases). This CDR3 comprises 13 residues. Trimming removed 2 bases from V and 5 bases from J, with 9 bases in between. Per germline, CDR1 MNHEY and CDR2 SVGAGI. CDR3 coding DNA: TGTGCCAGCAGTTACGGGGCAGGGTATGGCTACACCTTC. This codes for CASSYGAGYGYTF.

The DNA of the CDR3 is TGTGCCAGCACCCTCTCCCGAAGCTATGGCTACACCTTC. Its protein product is CASTLSRSYGYTF. The V call is TRBV28, the J call TRBJ1-2; no reliable D call. Between the trimmed V and J ends, which lost 7 bases and 4 bases, there was a span of 13 bases. Looked up from germline, CDR1 is MDHEN and CDR2 is SYDVKM. This CDR3 contains 13 residues.

The rearrangement links TRBV11-2 to TRBJ2-7; D unclear. The CDR3 covers 12 residues. Germline V lookup: CDR1 SGHAT, CDR2 FQNNGV. V lost 4 bases and J lost 5, with 9 bases in between. The CDR3 DNA follows: TGTGCCAGCAGCTACCTTGGGGACGAGCAGTACTTC. It yields the protein CASSYLGDEQYF.

The chain combines TRBV7-8 with TRBJ2-1; TRBD1 aligns across 8 bases. Germline V CDR1 and CDR2: SGHVS, FQNEAQ. CDR3 size: 15 residues. The V segment lost 4 bases and the J segment 6 bases; nucleotides outside the gene matches: 8. CDR3: CASSSRQGPSNEQFF. In nucleotides, the CDR3 is TGTGCCAGCAGCTCCCGACAGGGGCCCTCCAATGAGCAGTTCTTC. The complete variable domain, with remaining parts taken from reference TRBV7-8 and TRBJ2-1, reads GAGVSQSPRYKVAKRGQDVALRCDPISGHVSLFWYQQALGQGPEFLTYFQNEAQLDKSGLPSDRFFAERPEGSVSTLKIQRTQQEDSAVYLCASSSRQGPSNEQFFGPGTRLTVL.

The CDR3 DNA follows: TGTGCCAGCAGTGAACTAGGGACAGGGCCACCCTACGAGCAGTACTTC. It encodes CASSELGTGPPYEQYF. The chain uses TRBV6-1 and TRBJ2-7; TRBD1 aligns across 9 bases. V trimming: 2 bases; J trimming: 2 bases; junction bases outside the gene matches: 7. The CDR3 is 16 residues long. Germline CDR1 is MNHNS and CDR2 is SASEGT.

The chain joins TRBV7-3 to TRBJ2-6, with D possibly TRBD1 on 5 matching bases. The V gene's germline CDR1 is SGHTA and CDR2 FQGTGA. This CDR3 is built from 18 residues. Trimming pared 4 bases from V and 1 base from J, leaving 17 bases between. As DNA, the CDR3 is TGTGCCAGCAGCTCCCCGACAGTCCCCCTTTCTGGGGCCAACGTCCTGACTTTC. Translation: CASSSPTVPLSGANVLTF. Full variable domain (outside the CDR3, taken from reference TRBV7-3 and TRBJ2-6): GAGVSQTPSNKVTEKGKYVELRCDPISGHTALYWYRQSLGQGPEFLIYFQGTGAADDSGLPNDRFFAVRPEGSVSTLKIQRTERGDSAVYLCASSSPTVPLSGANVLTFGAGSRLTVL.

V is TRBV2 and J is TRBJ2-1, with D possibly matching TRBD2 (5 bases). The CDR3 totals 13 residues. The germline V gene has CDR1 SNHLY and CDR2 FYNNEI. Between the trimmed V and J ends, which lost 8 bases and 8 bases, there was a span of 16 bases. The CDR3 sequence: CASREGSWDEQFF. The CDR3 DNA follows: TGTGCCAGCCGGGAAGGGTCCTGGGATGAGCAGTTCTTC. Together with reference TRBV2 and TRBJ2-1, the CDR3 gives the full variable domain: EPEVTQTPSHQVTQMGQEVILRCVPISNHLYFYWYRQILGQKVEFLVSFYNNEISEKSEIFDDQFSVERPDGSNFTLKIRSTKLEDSAMYFCASREGSWDEQFFGPGTRLTVL.

The chain has TRBV11-2 and TRBJ2-3; TRBD1 matches 9 bases. There are 15 residues in the CDR3. From germline, CDR1 is SGHAT and CDR2 FQNNGV. The J segment lost 0 bases and the V segment lost 5 bases, leaving 3 bases of the junction unmatched. The CDR3 DNA follows: TGTGCCAGCAGCCGAGGGACAGGGAGCACAGATACGCAGTATTTT. It encodes CASSRGTGSTDTQYF.

The V gene is TRBV15, the J gene TRBJ1-1; possibly TRBD1 for D (6 bases). Germline CDR1 and CDR2: LNHNV and YYDKDF (reference sequence). The length of the CDR3 is 14 residues. Trimming pared 4 bases from V and 7 bases from J, leaving 16 bases between. The CDR3 sequence: CATSIGQSDLEAFF. Written as DNA, the CDR3 is TGTGCCACCAGCATTGGACAGAGCGACCTTGAAGCTTTCTTT.

The rearrangement links TRBV6-1 to TRBJ2-7; D might be TRBD1 (5 bases). Trimming took off 2 bases at V and 3 bases at J, with 11 bases between the two ends. This CDR3 region has 14 residues. CDR1 MNHNS and CDR2 SASEGT come from the germline V gene. DNA for the CDR3: TGTGCCAGCAGTGAATGGCGGCAGGGCTACGAGCAGTACTTC. Protein: CASSEWRQGYEQYF.

The rearrangement uses TRBV16 and TRBJ2-3; D ambiguous. V lost 4 bases, J lost 3 bases, and 11 bases lay in between. The CDR3 spans 14 residues. Germline V gives CDR1 KGHSY, CDR2 FQNENV. CDR3 bases: TGTGCCAGCAGCCCCCCCTGGGGAACAGATACGCAGTATTTT. This gives the protein CASSPPWGTDTQYF. The whole variable domain, filled in from reference TRBV16 and TRBJ2-3, reads GEEVAQTPKHLVRGEGQKAKLYCAPIKGHSYVFWYQQVLKNEFKFLISFQNENVFDETGMPKERFSAKCLPNSPCSLEIQATKLEDSAVYFCASSPPWGTDTQYFGPGTRLTVL.

Only one count was recorded for this clone. V and J are TRBV5-5 and TRBJ1-2, with TRBD1 matching over 8 bases. CDR1 and CDR2 from the germline V gene are SGHKS and YYEKEE (reference sequence). With 2 bases clipped from V and 7 bases from J, the junction kept 4 bases outside the gene matches. CDR3 length: 13 residues. In DNA, the CDR3 is TGTGCCAGCAGCTTTGTGACAGGGGCTGGCTACACCTTC. This codes for CASSFVTGAGYTF.

The chain joins TRBV7-9 to TRBJ1-2; 7 bases fit TRBD1. Germline V gene sequence: CDR1 SEHNR, CDR2 FQNEAQ (reference sequence). The CDR3 loop spans 15 amino acids. The trim removed 2 bases at V and 0 bases at J, leaving 3 bases unmatched. The CDR3 region has the DNA TGTGCCAGCAGCTTAACGGACAGGACTAACTATGGCTACACCTTC. This gives the protein CASSLTDRTNYGYTF. The full variable domain, in which reference TRBV7-9 and TRBJ1-2 provide the parts outside the CDR3, is DTGVSQNPRHKITKRGQNVTFRCDPISEHNRLYWYRQTLGQGPEFLTYFQNEAQLEKSRLLSDRFSAERPKGSFSTLEIQRTEQGDSAMYLCASSLTDRTNYGYTFGSGTRLTVV.

The chain carries TRBV14 and TRBJ2-1; D is tentatively TRBD1 or TRBD2 (5 bases each). Trimming stripped 4 bases from V and 8 bases from J, with 15 bases between. There are 14 residues in the CDR3. Germline V gives CDR1 SGHDN, CDR2 FVKESK. The CDR3 coding sequence is TGTGCCAGCAGCCCTAGCCTACAAGGGGATGAGCAGTTCTTC. It is translated as CASSPSLQGDEQFF. Using reference TRBV14 and TRBJ2-1 for the parts outside the CDR3, the full variable domain is EAGVTQFPSHSVIEKGQTVTLRCDPISGHDNLYWYRRVMGKEIKFLLHFVKESKQDESGMPNNRFLAERTGGTYSTLKVQPAELEDSGVYFCASSPSLQGDEQFFGPGTRLTVL.

The chain combines TRBV7-9 with TRBJ1-1, with D unresolved. The CDR3 length is 13 residues. Germline lookup yields CDR1 SEHNR and CDR2 FQNEAQ (reference sequence). V lost 6 bases and J lost 0, with 8 bases in between. Here the CDR3 reads CASRSSLNTEAFF. The CDR3 nucleotides are TGTGCCAGCAGAAGTAGTCTGAACACTGAAGCTTTCTTT.

This chain uses TRBV6-5 with TRBJ1-1; D is ambiguous. The CDR3 loop spans 12 amino acids. Trimming stripped 7 bases from V and 0 bases from J, with 6 bases between. The V gene's germline CDR1 is MNHEY and CDR2 SVGAGI. The DNA for the CDR3 is TGTGCCAGCAATACACTGAACACTGAAGCTTTCTTT. This gives the protein CASNTLNTEAFF.

The chain employs TRBV11-2 and TRBJ2-2; 11 nucleotides line up with TRBD1. CDR1 and CDR2 from the germline V gene are SGHAT and FQNNGV. With 5 bases clipped from V and 3 bases from J, the junction kept 14 bases outside the gene matches. This CDR3 comprises 19 residues. The CDR3 DNA sequence: TGTGCCAGCAGCCATAAGGGACAGGGGGTACCCAAACACACCGGGGAGCTGTTTTTT. Its protein product is CASSHKGQGVPKHTGELFF.

The rearrangement links TRBV28 to TRBJ1-2; D is perhaps TRBD1 (6 bases). CDR1 and CDR2 (germline): MDHEN, SYDVKM. The CDR3 has 15 residues. V shed 7 bases and J shed 1 base, with 16 bases lying between them. CDR3 sequence reads: CASKGGPAINYGYTF. The CDR3 DNA reads as TGTGCCAGCAAAGGGGGGCCAGCCATTAACTATGGCTACACCTTC.

This chain connects TRBV14 to TRBJ1-1; 8 bases line up with TRBD1. The trim removed 0 bases at V and 2 bases at J, leaving 5 bases unmatched. Germline CDR1 and CDR2: SGHDN and FVKESK. This CDR3 contains 16 residues. The CDR3 protein is CASSQEMGQVNTEAFF. The CDR3 DNA reads TGTGCCAGCAGCCAAGAGATGGGACAGGTAAACACTGAAGCTTTCTTT. Full variable domain (remainder filled in from reference TRBV14 and TRBJ1-1): EAGVTQFPSHSVIEKGQTVTLRCDPISGHDNLYWYRRVMGKEIKFLLHFVKESKQDESGMPNNRFLAERTGGTYSTLKVQPAELEDSGVYFCASSQEMGQVNTEAFFGQGTRLTVV.

This chain uses TRBV29-1 with TRBJ1-1; D not resolved. The CDR3 loop spans 13 amino acids. The V gene's germline CDR1 is SQVTM and CDR2 ANQGSEA. V shed 5 bases and J shed 4 bases, with 14 bases lying between them. The CDR3 here is CSVPQQAGTEAFF. The DNA for the CDR3 is TGCAGCGTTCCCCAGCAGGCCGGCACTGAAGCTTTCTTT.

This clone was counted only a few times. The rearrangement joins TRBV12-5 to TRBJ1-2, with TRBD1 matching 7 bases. Trimming took 1 base from V and 8 from J; bases not matched to a gene: 4. Germline V gives CDR1 LGHNT, CDR2 FRNRAP. The CDR3 spans 13 residues. This CDR3 reads CASGLGQGKGYTF. In DNA form, the CDR3 reads TGTGCTAGTGGTTTGGGACAGGGTAAGGGCTACACCTTC.

The chain combines TRBV7-9 with TRBJ2-1; 8 bases match TRBD2. CDR3 length equals 19 residues. From germline, CDR1 is SEHNR and CDR2 FQNEAQ (reference sequence). V dropped 3 bases and J dropped 4; count of bases not matched to a gene: 17. The CDR3: CASSFTGGPFSSDYNEQFF. The DNA for the CDR3 is TGTGCCAGCAGCTTTACGGGAGGGCCTTTCTCCAGTGATTACAATGAGCAGTTCTTC.

The rearrangement joins TRBV11-3 to TRBJ2-2; 7 bases are a match to TRBD2. The CDR3 extends over 15 amino acids. The germline gives CDR1 SGHNT, CDR2 YENEEA. The J segment lost 6 bases and the V segment lost 5 bases, leaving 9 bases of the junction unmatched. As DNA, the CDR3 is TGTGCCAGCAGCCCCGGCGGGGGTGGACCCGGGGAGCTGTTTTTT. Amino acid sequence: CASSPGGGGPGELFF.

V usage is TRBV5-6 and J usage is TRBJ2-7; maybe TRBD2 (5 bases). V shed 5 bases and J shed 3 bases, with 18 bases lying between them. CDR3 length: 15 amino acids. The germline V gene has CDR1 SGHDT and CDR2 YYEEEE. The CDR3 bases are TGTGCCAGCAGATTAAATATGGGGAGAGACTACGAGCAGTACTTC. Amino acid sequence: CASRLNMGRDYEQYF.

CDR3 coding DNA: TGTGCCAGCTCACCTCCAGCGGAGGTTTACAATGAGCAGTTCTTC. Its protein is CASSPPAEVYNEQFF. This chain links TRBV18 with TRBJ2-1; TRBD2 is a possible D gene (5 bases). Germline lookup yields CDR1 KGHSH and CDR2 LQKENI. The ends were cut back, 3 bases at V and 4 bases at J, with 13 bases in the middle. This CDR3 has 15 amino acids.

The V call is TRBV5-6, the J call TRBJ2-2, with TRBD2 matching 10 bases. This CDR3 region has 16 residues. Per germline, CDR1 SGHDT and CDR2 YYEEEE. J gave up 5 bases and V 2 bases, and 6 bases lay outside the gene matches. The CDR3 bases are TGTGCCAGCAGCTTAGGAGCGGGAGGGGTAACCGGGGAGCTGTTTTTT. Residues: CASSLGAGGVTGELFF.